This section outlines one T cell receptor beta chain sequence together with its context. CDR3 length: 12 residues. Germline V lookup: CDR1 SNHLY, CDR2 FYNNEI. V shed 1 base and J shed 7 bases, with 5 bases lying between them. The data belong to a study of T cell responses to AZD1222 COVID-19 vaccine. Method: immunoSEQ multiplex PCR; TCRdb's copy keeps in-frame clones and lacks some. The sample shows about 140,000 clones, about 93% of them seen only once. The chain joins TRBV2 to TRBJ2-1; D not resolved. The material sequenced was peripheral blood, taken 28 days after the second AZD1222 dose. This TCR was recovered from an adult who received the AZD1222 COVID-19 vaccine. For the CDR3, the DNA is TGTGCCAGCAGTGAAGGGCAGAATGAGCAGTTCTTC. The encoded protein is CASSEGQNEQFF.